This T cell receptor (beta chain) emerged from a study of CD8+ T cells in alopecia areata. Findings and limits, study-wide: Both scalp clonality and the expanded CD8+ clones among the top 100 showed a significant decrease with tofacitinib. Sequences from scalp samples also cover resident alphabeta T cells of normal skin. Tofacitinib did not eliminate many expanded lesional clones from scalp or blood.

This sample's treatment: oral pan-JAK inhibitor, 5-10 mg twice daily. RNA extraction was followed by reverse transcription into cDNA, which acted as the sequencing template. This table comes from immunoSEQ multiplex PCR, and its TCRdb copy is limited to in-frame clones, with some not included. The table has over 90,000 clones, approximately 90% seen once; the top ten hold 8.5% to 14%. The germline CDR1 and CDR2 sequences are MNHEY and SMNVEV (reference sequence). Unmatched junction bases numbered 8, after V lost 4 bases and J lost 6 bases. This CDR3 spans 15 amino acids. On this clone itself: Its antigen is not known.

The input for sequencing was CD8+ T cells sorted from blood, taken around week 31, from a patient treated with tofacitinib. The chain has TRBV27 and TRBJ2-3; 9 positions agree with TRBD2. The clonotype comes from a human donor with alopecia areata. The CDR3 DNA is TGTGCCAGCAGTTCATATAGCGGGGGATCGGATACGCAGTATTTT. Translated, it gives CASSSYSGGSDTQYF.